The following is a T cell receptor (beta chain) sequence with its context. Deletions cut 6 bases from V and 7 bases from J, with 26 bases between. The CDR3 sequence is 16 residues long. Germline CDR1 and CDR2: SGHRS and YFSETQ. The data stem from a study of identical twins. A universal primer site was incorporated via template switching, and the cDNA contained unique molecular identifiers. Each CDR3 protein is one row after TCRdb ran MiXCR on the 5' RACE reads. The data show roughly 1,500,000 distinct CDR3 sequences, roughly a third seen once. The chain carries TRBV5-1 and TRBJ2-7; weak D call: TRBD1 (6 bases). Material: cord blood. The receptor was derived from a newborn girl in good health. The CDR3 DNA is TGCGCCAGCAACTACCCACAGGGTAATTCCTACAATGAGCAGTACTTC. This codes for CASNYPQGNSYNEQYF.